The sequence of this T cell receptor (beta chain) was determined in a study of OX40 agonist ivuxolimab in advanced cancers. Study context: Patients were dosed with the agonistic anti-OX40 (CD134) antibody ivuxolimab. With a range of roughly 23 to 79, age averaged roughly 61 years, and around 80% were male.

Profiled with immunoSEQ multiplex PCR; TCRdb holds only in-frame clones, not every one. Counted here are 60,000 to 85,000 clones, roughly 80% occurring once; the ten biggest clones make up 1.6%. Study-wide results and limits: There were, on average, more expanded clones in CD8+ T cells than in CD4+.

Germline-derived CDR1 and CDR2 are SGHRS and YFSETQ. V dropped 0 bases and J dropped 1 base, with 9 bases sitting between them. The CDR3 is 15 residues long. As concerns this clone: The antigen remains unidentified.

V gene TRBV5-1 combines with J gene TRBJ2-3; D is possibly TRBD2 (5 bases). Sequences were derived from CD4+ or CD8+ T cells sorted from blood, sampled in a trial of the OX40 agonist ivuxolimab. This TCR came from an adult with an advanced solid tumor such as melanoma, head and neck, liver or kidney cancer. DNA of the CDR3: TGCGCCAGCAGCTTGGCACTAGAAGGCACAGATACGCAGTATTTT. It codes for CASSLALEGTDTQYF.